This T cell receptor (beta chain) was identified during a study of early T cells in non-severe SARS-CoV-2 infection. One entry per CDR3 protein results from TCRdb running MiXCR on the 5' RACE reads. Of about 42,000 distinct CDR3 sequences listed, about 7% were seen once; the top ten hold under 5%. This clonotype was observed at least ten times. Specimen: whole blood. The receptor comes from an adult who was a healthcare worker with PCR-confirmed SARS-CoV-2 infection or an uninfected control (not recorded which).

CDR3 amino acids: CASSPTGPRYGYGYTF. The CDR3 nucleotides read TGTGCCAGCAGCCCTACCGGGCCTCGATACGGCTATGGCTACACCTTC. The chain is built from TRBV3-1 and TRBJ1-2; D is uncertain. CDR1 and CDR2 (germline): LGHDT, YNNKEL (reference sequence). This CDR3 comprises 16 residues. V was trimmed by 4 bases and J by 4 bases, leaving 19 bases between them.